Listed below are T cell receptor beta chains from one sample, sequenced in a study of CD8+ T cells in alopecia areata. Sequenced by immunoSEQ multiplex PCR; TCRdb stores in-frame clones only, minus some. The top ten clones hold roughly 25% of a sample with 61,000 or so clones, around 97% of them seen once. Specimen: CD8+ T cells sorted from blood, collected at week 0. These receptors all stem from a human donor with alopecia areata. The CDR3 runs from the conserved cysteine through the conserved F or W. D genes are given only for firm matches. Only some rows state a clone size, as once, few, many or a class for expanded clones.

CDR3 length	D gene	clone size	J gene	V gene	CDR3 DNA	CDR3 protein
14	-	-	TRBJ2-1	TRBV5-1	TGCGCCAGCGCTACAGACGGGATTTACAATGAGCAGTTCTTC	CASATDGIYNEQFF
14	-	-	TRBJ2-3	TRBV5-4	TGTGCCAGCAGCTGGCCAGCGTTCACAGATACGCAGTATTTT	CASSWPAFTDTQYF
14	TRBD1	-	TRBJ1-2	TRBV7-9	TGTGCCAGCAGCCGGACAGGGATTAACTATGGCTACACCTTC	CASSRTGINYGYTF
17	-	-	TRBJ2-5	TRBV4-3	TGCGCCAGCAGCCAAGTAGGAACAGGGAGAGGGGAAGAGACCCAGTACTTC	CASSQVGTGRGEETQYF
15	-	-	TRBJ2-5	TRBV7-6	TGTGCCAGCAGCTCCGGTTGGGGGCTTGGAGAGACCCAGTACTTC	CASSSGWGLGETQYF
15	-	-	TRBJ2-7	TRBV4-2	TGTGCCAGCAGCCAAGAGGCCCCAGGGATCTCCGAGCAGTACTTC	CASSQEAPGISEQYF
13	-	-	TRBJ2-2	TRBV6-6	TGTGCCAGCAGTTACTCTCCTTCGGGGGAGCTGTTTTTT	CASSYSPSGELFF
14	-	-	TRBJ1-1	TRBV7-2	TGTGCCAGCAGCTTAGCGCACATGAACACTGAAGCTTTCTTT	CASSLAHMNTEAFF
13	-	-	TRBJ1-3	TRBV7-9	TGTGCCAGCAGGTGGGACGGTGGAAACACCATATATTTT	CASRWDGGNTIYF
14	-	-	TRBJ1-1	TRBV7-9	TGTGCCAGCACCCCCAAGGTAATGCACACTGAAGCTTTCTTT	CASTPKVMHTEAFF
14	-	-	TRBJ1-1	TRBV27	TGTGCCAGCAGTGCCCGACAGGCGAACACTGAAGCTTTCTTT	CASSARQANTEAFF
12	-	once	TRBJ1-1	TRBV27	TGTGCCAGCAGAGGGTTGGTAGGTGAAGCTTTCTTT	CASRGLVGEAFF
12	-	few	TRBJ2-7	TRBV10-2	TGCGCCAGCAGTGAGAACGTTCACGAGCAGTACTTC	CASSENVHEQYF
14	TRBD2	-	TRBJ2-3	TRBV7-2	TGTGCCAGCAGCTTAGTAGCGGGGGCAGATACGCAGTATTTT	CASSLVAGADTQYF
16	-	-	TRBJ1-6	TRBV13	TGTGCCAGCAGCCCAAGGGGTGTTAGGATCGATTCACCCCTCCACTTT	CASSPRGVRIDSPLHF
15	-	-	TRBJ1-5	TRBV19	TGTGCCAGTAGTCAAACCCCCACCTACAGTCAGCCCCAGCATTTT	CASSQTPTYSQPQHF
15	-	-	TRBJ2-5	TRBV7-9	TGTGCCAGCAGTCTACGGATCCGGCAGGCAGAGACCCAGTACTTC	CASSLRIRQAETQYF
15	TRBD2	-	TRBJ2-3	TRBV19	TGTGCCAGTAGTAAGACTAGCGTTAGCACAGATACGCAGTATTTT	CASSKTSVSTDTQYF
13	-	-	TRBJ2-7	TRBV19	TGTGCCAGCAGTACTAGCCCGGTAAGCGAGCAGTACTTC	CASSTSPVSEQYF
16	-	-	TRBJ2-1	TRBV7-8	TGTGCCAGCAGCCCGTTGACAGCCTATCCTTACAATGAGCAGTTCTTC	CASSPLTAYPYNEQFF
16	-	-	TRBJ2-5	TRBV4-2	TGTGCCAGCAGCCAAGATTACGGCGGGTCGGAAGAGACCCAGTACTTC	CASSQDYGGSEETQYF
14	TRBD2	once	TRBJ2-7	TRBV6-1	TGTGCCAGCAGTGAAACTAGCGCGAAATACGAGCAGTACTTC	CASSETSAKYEQYF
13	TRBD1	-	TRBJ2-7	TRBV2	TGTGCCAGCTCCGGGACAGGGGGCTACGAGCAGTACTTC	CASSGTGGYEQYF
15	TRBD1	-	TRBJ2-7	TRBV4-1	TGCGCCAGCAGCCAACCGGGACAGGGTGCCTACGAGCAGTACTTC	CASSQPGQGAYEQYF
16	-	-	TRBJ2-6	TRBV6-6	TGTGCCAGCAGTTACGGGCAGGGTTATGGGGCCAACGTCCTGACTTTC	CASSYGQGYGANVLTF
15	-	-	TRBJ1-1	TRBV13	TGTGCCAGCAGCTTAGGCCTCGGGAGCCTCACTGAAGCTTTCTTT	CASSLGLGSLTEAFF
14	-	-	TRBJ2-7	TRBV4-1	TGCGCCAGCAGCCAAGGGGGGGCCCCCTACGAGCAGTACTTC	CASSQGGAPYEQYF
18	TRBD2	-	TRBJ2-1	TRBV4-1	TGCGCCAGCAGCCAAGATATAATCCGGGGGGACGCCTACAATGAGCAGTTCTTC	CASSQDIIRGDAYNEQFF
13	-	-	TRBJ2-5	TRBV2	TGTGCCAGCAGTGAAAGTATACAAGAGACCCAGTACTTC	CASSESIQETQYF
15	TRBD2	-	TRBJ2-4	TRBV9	TGTGCCAGCAGCGTAGGCGGGGGGGCCCAAAACATTCAGTACTTC	CASSVGGGAQNIQYF
14	TRBD1	-	TRBJ2-7	TRBV7-9	TGTGCCAGCAGCTTTCCGGGACAGTCCTACGAGCAGTACTTC	CASSFPGQSYEQYF
12	-	-	TRBJ2-7	TRBV25-1	TGTGCCAGCAGTGAGACAATCTACGAGCAGTACTTC	CASSETIYEQYF
15	-	-	TRBJ2-7	TRBV2	TGTGCCAGCAGGGAGGGGACCGTGGAGTTTTACGAGCAGTACTTC	CASREGTVEFYEQYF
14	-	once	TRBJ2-7	TRBV7-8	TGTGCCAGCAGCTTAGATGGGTTAACCTACGAGCAGTACTTC	CASSLDGLTYEQYF
17	TRBD2	-	TRBJ2-1	TRBV2	TGTGCCAGCAGTGAAGATGGACTAGCGGGGGGGCCGAATGAGCAGTTCTTC	CASSEDGLAGGPNEQFF
13	-	-	TRBJ2-7	TRBV6-5	TGTGCCAGCAGCCCTAAAGGAGGCTACGAGCAGTACTTC	CASSPKGGYEQYF
16	TRBD2	-	TRBJ2-1	TRBV7-2	TGTGCCAGCAGCTCCCAGACTAGCGGGGGGAACAATGAGCAGTTCTTC	CASSSQTSGGNNEQFF
15	TRBD1	-	TRBJ2-7	TRBV7-9	TGTGCCAGCAGCTTAGCCCTGACAGGGGGAGGAGAGCAGTACTTC	CASSLALTGGGEQYF
16	-	-	TRBJ1-1	TRBV5-1	TGCGCCAGCAGCTTGAATGAGTTGGTTGAGAACACTGAAGCTTTCTTT	CASSLNELVENTEAFF
13	-	-	TRBJ2-1	TRBV7-2	TGTGCCAGCAGCTTAACGGCCCCGAATGAGCAGTTCTTC	CASSLTAPNEQFF
12	TRBD2	-	TRBJ2-3	TRBV29-1	TGCAGCGCTAGCGGGGGCCTTGATACGCAGTATTTT	CSASGGLDTQYF